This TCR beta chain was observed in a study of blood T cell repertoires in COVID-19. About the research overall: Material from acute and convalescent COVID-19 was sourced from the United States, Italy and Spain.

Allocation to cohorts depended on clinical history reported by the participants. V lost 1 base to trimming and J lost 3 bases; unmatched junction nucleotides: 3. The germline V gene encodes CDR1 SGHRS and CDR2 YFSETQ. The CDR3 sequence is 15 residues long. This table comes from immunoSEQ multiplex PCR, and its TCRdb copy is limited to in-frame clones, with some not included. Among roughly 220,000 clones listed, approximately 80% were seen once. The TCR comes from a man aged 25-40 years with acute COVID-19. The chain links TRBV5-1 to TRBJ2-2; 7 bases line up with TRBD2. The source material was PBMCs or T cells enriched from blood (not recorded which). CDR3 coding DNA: TGCGCCAGCAGCTTGAGCGGGGCCTACACCGGGGAGCTGTTTTTT. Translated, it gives CASSLSGAYTGELFF.